This paragraph reports one TCR beta chain. The data originate from a study of blood T cell repertoires in COVID-19. In the study overall: The United States, Italy and Spain provided the acute and convalescent COVID-19 samples.

Here immunoSEQ multiplex PCR was the method, and the copy in TCRdb shows in-frame clones only, minus some. The data show some 150,000 clones, with roughly 89% seen just once and roughly 4% held by the top ten. This CDR3 has 18 residues. J was trimmed by 4 bases and V by 0 bases; bases with no gene match: 12. In germline, CDR1 is ENHRY, CDR2 SYGVKD. The chain couples TRBV10-3 to TRBJ2-4; TRBD1 aligns across 7 bases. The sample taken for sequencing was peripheral blood. This sequence was found in a woman between 40 and 55 years old with acute or convalescent COVID-19. The CDR3 DNA reads as TGTGCCATCAGTGAGTCGTCAGGTATAGGGGGCGCGAAAAACATTCAGTACTTC. It encodes CAISESSGIGGAKNIQYF.